This TCR beta chain appears in the sequencing data of a study of memory CD4+ T cells and cytomegalovirus serostatus. Across the whole study: Donors were healthy Belgian adults, several CMV seropositive and approximately 25 seronegative. Study-level findings and limits: Suggested: most of the CMV-linked TCR signature lies in CD4+ memory cells.

The sort gate was single viable CD3+CD4+CD8-CD45RO+ cells for memory CD4+ T cells. Positive selection with CD4 microbeads enriched total CD4+ T cells. Germline V gene data show CDR1 as MNHNS and CDR2 as SASEGT. The CDR3 has 16 amino acids. The germline V and J ends were trimmed by 2 bases and 1 base, with 14 bases remaining between them. TCRdb's copy holds only in-frame clones and misses some; the assay was immunoSEQ multiplex PCR. This sample has roughly 50,000 clones, with less than 85% found just once. Worth noting for this clone: Its antigen remains unknown.

Sequencing was performed on memory CD4+ T cells from blood. This sequence joins TRBV6-1 and TRBJ1-1, with D possibly matching TRBD1 (6 bases). The receptor comes from an adult in good health and CMV-seronegative. The chain's CDR3 is CASSERGARSNTEAFF. As DNA, the CDR3 is TGTGCCAGCAGTGAAAGGGGGGCCCGATCGAACACTGAAGCTTTCTTT.